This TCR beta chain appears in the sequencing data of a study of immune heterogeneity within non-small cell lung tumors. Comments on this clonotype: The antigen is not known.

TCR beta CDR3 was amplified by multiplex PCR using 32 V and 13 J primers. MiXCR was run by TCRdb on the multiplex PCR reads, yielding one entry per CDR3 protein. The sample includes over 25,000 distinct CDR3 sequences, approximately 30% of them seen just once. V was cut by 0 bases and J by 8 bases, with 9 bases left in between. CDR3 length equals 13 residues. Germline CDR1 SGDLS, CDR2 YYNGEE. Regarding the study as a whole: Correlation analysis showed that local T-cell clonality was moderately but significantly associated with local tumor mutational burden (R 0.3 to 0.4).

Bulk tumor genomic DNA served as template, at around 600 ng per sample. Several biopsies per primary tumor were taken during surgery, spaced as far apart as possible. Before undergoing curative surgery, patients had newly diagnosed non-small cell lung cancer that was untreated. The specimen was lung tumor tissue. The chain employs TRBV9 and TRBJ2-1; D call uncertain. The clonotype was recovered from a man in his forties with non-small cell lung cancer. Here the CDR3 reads CASSVVGIDEQFF. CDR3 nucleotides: TGTGCCAGCAGCGTAGTAGGGATTGATGAGCAGTTCTTC.